This TCR beta chain is drawn from a study of T cell responses to AZD1222 COVID-19 vaccine. The V and J ends lost 6 bases and 6 bases respectively, with 13 bases between them. The CDR3 is 13 amino acids. Germline loops: CDR1 MRHNA, CDR2 SNTAGT. TCRdb's copy holds only in-frame clones and misses some; the assay was immunoSEQ multiplex PCR. The sample holds approximately 50,000 clones, 86% seen once. This material consisted of peripheral blood, taken 28 days after the second AZD1222 dose. The sequence came from an adult who received the AZD1222 COVID-19 vaccine. The chain joins TRBV6-4 to TRBJ2-3, with D perhaps TRBD2 (6 bases). This CDR3 reads CASSAGTGDTQYF. CDR3 sequence (DNA): TGTGCCAGCAGCGCCGGGACTGGTGATACGCAGTATTTT.